This T cell receptor (beta chain) was sequenced in a study of cytomegalovirus exposure and HLA in healthy donors. Profiled with immunoSEQ multiplex PCR; TCRdb holds only in-frame clones, not every one. In the table there are more than 250,000 clones, roughly 91% of which are singletons. The donors were part of the validation cohort, which consisted of about 120 subjects and was separate from the first cohort of about 650 subjects. Germline lookup yields CDR1 SGHVS and CDR2 FQNEAQ. V shed 1 base and J shed 7 bases, with 11 bases lying between them. The CDR3 sequence is 14 residues long. Details on this clone: Its antigen is as yet unknown.

Points from the study as a whole: A classifier reportedly called cytomegalovirus status with high sensitivity and specificity.

The chain is built from TRBV7-8 and TRBJ2-1, with D perhaps given as TRBD1 or TRBD2 (5 bases each). The material sequenced was PBMCs. This receptor was obtained from a woman in her 30s in good health and CMV-seronegative. CDR3 in DNA: TGTGCCAGCAGCTTAGTTGCTGGGACGAATGAGCAGTTCTTC. It specifies CASSLVAGTNEQFF.